The sequence of this TCR beta chain was determined in a study of cytomegalovirus exposure and HLA in healthy donors. A 120-subject validation cohort, separate from the approximately 690-subject first cohort, supplied the donors. Method: immunoSEQ multiplex PCR; TCRdb's copy keeps in-frame clones and lacks some. Among 82,000 or so clones listed, 85% to 95% were seen once. Germline lookup yields CDR1 SEHNR and CDR2 FQNEAQ (reference sequence). This CDR3 has 15 residues. Trimming took 6 bases from V and 5 from J; bases not matched to a gene: 3. Study-level results: Listed as cytomegalovirus-associated were over 150 TCR beta chains.

As regards this clone: Its cognate antigen is unknown.

This receptor was taken from a woman under 30 in good health and CMV-seronegative. Sequencing input: PBMCs. The chain links TRBV7-9 to TRBJ2-2, with 13 bases identical to TRBD2. The CDR3 protein is CASRGLAGLTGELFF. The CDR3 DNA reads as TGTGCCAGCAGGGGACTAGCGGGGTTGACCGGGGAGCTGTTTTTT.